The present T cell receptor (beta chain) was sequenced within a study of cytomegalovirus exposure and HLA in healthy donors. About the study: The 95 to 150 validation repertoires, a later analysis reported, used the same platform as the approximately 650 first-cohort repertoires.

Points from the study as a whole: The study put some 150 TCR beta chains on its list as cytomegalovirus-associated. It was confirmed in vitro that a few of the CMV-associated chains were specific for CMV antigens. The finding came from a later analysis; first-cohort TCR clusters tended to co-occur in the approximately 120 validation repertoires.

Assay: immunoSEQ multiplex PCR; the TCRdb copy retains only in-frame clones and omits some. The table includes roughly 150,000 clones, more than 75% detected once. This CDR3 region has 16 residues. Germline V lookup: CDR1 MNHEY, CDR2 SMNVEV (reference sequence). With 5 bases clipped from V and 4 bases from J, the junction kept 8 bases outside the gene matches. A remark on this clone: Antigen: not known.

This sequence joins TRBV27 and TRBJ2-1, with TRBD2 identical over 10 bases. This TCR derives from a man aged 18 to 29 in good health and CMV-seronegative. Sequences were obtained from PBMCs. CDR3 in amino acids: CASSPLRTSGYNEQFF. The CDR3 nucleotides are TGTGCCAGCAGTCCTTTAAGGACTAGCGGTTACAATGAGCAGTTCTTC.